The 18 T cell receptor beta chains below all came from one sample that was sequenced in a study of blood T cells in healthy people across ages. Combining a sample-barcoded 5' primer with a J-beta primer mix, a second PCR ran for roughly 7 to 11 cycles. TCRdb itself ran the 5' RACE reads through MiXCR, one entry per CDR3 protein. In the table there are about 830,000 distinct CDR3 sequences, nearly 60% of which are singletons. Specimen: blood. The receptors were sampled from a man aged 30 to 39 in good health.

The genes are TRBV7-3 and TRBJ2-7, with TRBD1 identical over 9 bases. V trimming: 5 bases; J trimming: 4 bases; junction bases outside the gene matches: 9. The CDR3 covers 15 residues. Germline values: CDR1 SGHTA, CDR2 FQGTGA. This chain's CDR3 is CASSLYPGQGYEQYF. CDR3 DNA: TGTGCCAGCAGCCTCTATCCGGGACAGGGATACGAGCAGTACTTC.

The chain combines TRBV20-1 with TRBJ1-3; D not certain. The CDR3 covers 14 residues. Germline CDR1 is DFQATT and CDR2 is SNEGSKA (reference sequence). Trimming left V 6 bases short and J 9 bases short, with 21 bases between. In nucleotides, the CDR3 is TGCAGTGCAAAAACCCCGGGATTCGGATCCACCATATATTTT. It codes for CSAKTPGFGSTIYF.

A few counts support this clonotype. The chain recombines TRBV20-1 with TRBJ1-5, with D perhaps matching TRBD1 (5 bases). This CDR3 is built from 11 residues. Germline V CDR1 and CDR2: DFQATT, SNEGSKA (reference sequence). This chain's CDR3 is CSAGGDQPQHF. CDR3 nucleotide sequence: TGCAGCGCTGGAGGGGATCAGCCCCAGCATTTT.

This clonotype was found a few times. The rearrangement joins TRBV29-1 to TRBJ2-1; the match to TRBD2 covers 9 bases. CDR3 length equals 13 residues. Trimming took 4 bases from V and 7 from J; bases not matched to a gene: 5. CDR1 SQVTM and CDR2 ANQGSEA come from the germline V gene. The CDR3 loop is CSVGGGAGNEQFF. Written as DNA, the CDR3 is TGCAGCGTTGGCGGGGGGGCCGGGAATGAGCAGTTCTTC.

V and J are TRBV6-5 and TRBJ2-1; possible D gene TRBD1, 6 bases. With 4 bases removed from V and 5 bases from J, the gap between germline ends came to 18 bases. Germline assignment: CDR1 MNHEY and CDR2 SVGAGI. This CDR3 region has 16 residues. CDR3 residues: CASSSTHQGSHNEQFF. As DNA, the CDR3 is TGTGCCAGCAGTTCAACCCACCAGGGGTCTCACAATGAGCAGTTCTTC.

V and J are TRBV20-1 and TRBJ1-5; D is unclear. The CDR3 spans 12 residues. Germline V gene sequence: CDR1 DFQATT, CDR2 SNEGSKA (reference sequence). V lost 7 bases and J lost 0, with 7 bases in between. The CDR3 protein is CSVLSSNQPQHF. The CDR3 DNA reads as TGCAGTGTATTAAGTAGCAATCAGCCCCAGCATTTT.

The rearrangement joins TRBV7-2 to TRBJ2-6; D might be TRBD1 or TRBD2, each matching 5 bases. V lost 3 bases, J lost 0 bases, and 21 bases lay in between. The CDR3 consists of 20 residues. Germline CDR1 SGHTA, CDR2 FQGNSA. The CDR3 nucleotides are TGTGCCAGCAGCTTTATGGGACGGAGCAGAGTTGCCTCTGGGGCCAACGTCCTGACTTTC. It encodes CASSFMGRSRVASGANVLTF.

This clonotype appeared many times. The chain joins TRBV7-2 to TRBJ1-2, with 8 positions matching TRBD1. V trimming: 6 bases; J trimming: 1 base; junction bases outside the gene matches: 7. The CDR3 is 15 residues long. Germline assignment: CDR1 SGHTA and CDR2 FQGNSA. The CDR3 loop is CASRLTGGVNYGYTF. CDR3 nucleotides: TGTGCCAGCAGGTTAACAGGGGGGGTTAACTATGGCTACACCTTC.

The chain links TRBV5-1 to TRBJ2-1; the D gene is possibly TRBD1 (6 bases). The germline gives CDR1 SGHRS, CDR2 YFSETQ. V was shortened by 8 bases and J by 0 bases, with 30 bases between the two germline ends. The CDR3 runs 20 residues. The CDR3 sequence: CARNPLESHGTRFSYNEQFF. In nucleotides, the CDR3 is TGCGCCAGGAACCCTTTAGAATCACATGGGACAAGATTCTCCTACAATGAGCAGTTCTTC.

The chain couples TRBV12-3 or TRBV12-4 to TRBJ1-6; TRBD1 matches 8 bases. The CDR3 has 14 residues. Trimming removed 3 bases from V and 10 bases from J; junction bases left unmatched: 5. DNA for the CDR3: TGTGCCAGCAGTTTTCGGACAGGGCAGTCACCCCTCCACTTT. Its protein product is CASSFRTGQSPLHF.

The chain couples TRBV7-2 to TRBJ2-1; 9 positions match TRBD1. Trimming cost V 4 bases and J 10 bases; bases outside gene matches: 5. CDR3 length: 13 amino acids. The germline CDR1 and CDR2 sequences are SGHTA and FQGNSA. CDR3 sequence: CASSSTGGNEQFF. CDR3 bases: TGTGCCAGCAGCTCGACAGGGGGAAACGAGCAGTTCTTC. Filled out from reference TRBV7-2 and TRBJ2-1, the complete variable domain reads GAGVSQSPSNKVTEKGKDVELRCDPISGHTALYWYRQSLGQGLEFLIYFQGNSAPDKSGLPSDRFSAERTGGSVSTLTIQRTQQEDSAVYLCASSSTGGNEQFFGPGTRLTVL.

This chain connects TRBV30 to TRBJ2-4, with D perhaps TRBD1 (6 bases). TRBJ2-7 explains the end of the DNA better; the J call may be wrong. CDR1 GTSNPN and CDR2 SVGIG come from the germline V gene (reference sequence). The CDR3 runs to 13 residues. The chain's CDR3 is CAWDTGQFDEQYF. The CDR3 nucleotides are TGTGCCTGGGATACAGGGCAATTCGACGAGCAGTACTTC.

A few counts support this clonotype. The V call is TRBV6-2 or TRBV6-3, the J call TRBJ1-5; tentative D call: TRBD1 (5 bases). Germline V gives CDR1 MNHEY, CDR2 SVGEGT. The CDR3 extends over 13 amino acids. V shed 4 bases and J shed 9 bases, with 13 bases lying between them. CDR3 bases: TGTGCCAGCAGTTCCCCAAGACAGTTGCCCCAGCATTTT. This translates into CASSSPRQLPQHF.

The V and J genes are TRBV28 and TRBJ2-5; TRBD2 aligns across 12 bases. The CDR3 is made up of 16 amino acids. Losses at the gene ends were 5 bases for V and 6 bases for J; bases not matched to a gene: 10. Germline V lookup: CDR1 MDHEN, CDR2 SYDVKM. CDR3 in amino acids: CASSLPGTSGWKTQYF. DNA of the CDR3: TGTGCCAGCAGTCTCCCTGGGACTAGCGGGTGGAAGACCCAGTACTTC.

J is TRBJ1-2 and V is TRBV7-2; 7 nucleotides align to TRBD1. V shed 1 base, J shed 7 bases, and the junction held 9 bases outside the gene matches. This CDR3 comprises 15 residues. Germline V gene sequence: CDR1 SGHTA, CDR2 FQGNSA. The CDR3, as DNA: TGTGCCAGCAGCTTAGGAGGGACAGCCGCTATTGGCTACACCTTC. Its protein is CASSLGGTAAIGYTF.

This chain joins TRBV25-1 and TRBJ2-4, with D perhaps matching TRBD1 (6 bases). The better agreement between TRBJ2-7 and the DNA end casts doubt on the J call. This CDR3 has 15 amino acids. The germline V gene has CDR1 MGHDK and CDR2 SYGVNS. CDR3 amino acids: CASSVNTGWGYEQYF. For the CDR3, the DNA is TGTGCCAGCAGTGTTAACACAGGGTGGGGTTACGAGCAGTACTTC.

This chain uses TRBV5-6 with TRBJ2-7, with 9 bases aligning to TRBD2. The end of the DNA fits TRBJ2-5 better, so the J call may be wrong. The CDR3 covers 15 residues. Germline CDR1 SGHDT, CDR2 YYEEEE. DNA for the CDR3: TGTGCCAGCAGCTTGGAGGCGGGAGGGCCGGAGACCCAGTACTTC. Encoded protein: CASSLEAGGPETQYF.

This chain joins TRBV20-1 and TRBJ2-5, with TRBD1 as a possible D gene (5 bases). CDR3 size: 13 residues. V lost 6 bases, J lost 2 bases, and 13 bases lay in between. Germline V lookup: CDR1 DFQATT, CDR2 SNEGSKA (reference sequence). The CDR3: CSATRDTQETQYF. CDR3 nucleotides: TGCAGTGCCACCAGGGATACTCAAGAGACCCAGTACTTC.